A selection of T cell receptor beta chains follows, all from one sample in a study of blood T cell repertoires in COVID-19. Sequencing was performed with immunoSEQ multiplex PCR; in TCRdb, only in-frame clones are kept and a portion is missing. The table includes about 55,000 clones, about nine tenths detected once. The sequencing input was peripheral blood. Every receptor here comes from a man aged 35 to 55 with acute or convalescent COVID-19. Both conserved end residues are trimmed from each CDR3.

v_call	cdr3_aa
TRBV10-3	AIRDASGSTGELF
TRBV6-2/TRBV6-3	ASSFGGSVIRNEQF
TRBV29-1	SGTRPATMYNEQF
TRBV10-1	ASSEASGGSDEQF
TRBV24-1	ATSDPTGLMRRLF
TRBV7-2	ASSLGRGLSPLH
TRBV7-9	ASSPGLAGLNEQF
TRBV6-5	ASSPRRTGGDEQY
TRBV5-5	ASSLEGGYNQPQH
TRBV25-1	ASSDGDRRSYGYT
TRBV28	ASSLSGTLSNEQF
TRBV19	ASSRDYREGYGYT
TRBV9	ASSTTGKETQY
TRBV25-1	ASSEIQGARGTEAF
TRBV19	AAAGGDTQY
TRBV7-9	ASSLSLADNEQF
TRBV29-1	SVSAEGFYEQY
TRBV30	AWRRQGGTDTQY
TRBV7-9	ASSFRTPGEELF
TRBV6-5	ASSRTGSSYNEQF
TRBV24-1	ATSSRAAPYEQY
TRBV27	ASGTAGNTIY
TRBV5-1	ASSFTRGGTGELF
TRBV27	ASSAGGRGNTIY
TRBV7-9	ASSTGGTEAF
TRBV9	ASNTRGYNEQF